These T cell receptor beta chains were read from a single sample in a study of T-cell memory formation after mild COVID-19. MiXCR was run by TCRdb on the 5' RACE reads, yielding one entry per CDR3 protein. In the table there are fewer than 500,000 distinct CDR3 sequences, approximately 23% of which are singletons. The sequencing input was PBMCs or a T cell subset sorted from them (not recorded which). These receptors all stem from an adult woman who had mild COVID-19 (a few samples of this study predate the infection). Cell type and time point are not known. CDR3s include the opening cysteine and the closing phenylalanine or tryptophan. A D gene is named only where the DNA matches it firmly. The listing skips clone size in some rows; elsewhere it reads once, few, many or a size class.

cdr3_aa | cdr3_nt | v_call | clone_size | j_call | d_call
CAISDPGLAGVEYNEQFF | TGTGCCATCAGTGACCCGGGACTAGCGGGAGTAGAGTACAATGAGCAGTTCTTC | TRBV10-3 | few | TRBJ2-1 | TRBD2
CASSVLLGGGDEQFF | TGTGCCAGCAGCGTTCTACTAGGGGGTGGGGATGAGCAGTTCTTC | TRBV9 | . | TRBJ2-1 | .
CASSSQGGSETQYF | TGTGCCAGCAGCTCGCAGGGAGGTTCGGAGACCCAGTACTTC | TRBV7-3 | . | TRBJ2-5 | .
CASSRGQGALTYNEQFF | TGTGCCAGCAGCCGGGGACAGGGGGCGCTGACCTACAATGAGCAGTTCTTC | TRBV6-6 | few | TRBJ2-1 | TRBD1
CAWSKDWGQVFTGELFF | TGTGCCTGGAGTAAAGATTGGGGACAGGTGTTCACCGGGGAGCTGTTTTTT | TRBV30 | . | TRBJ2-2 | TRBD1
CATGSFPEQFF | TGTGCCACCGGATCGTTTCCTGAGCAGTTCTTC | TRBV24-1 | . | TRBJ2-1 | .
CASRQRAYPGTQYF | TGTGCCAGCAGACAGCGGGCCTATCCAGGGACCCAGTACTTC | TRBV6-5 | . | TRBJ2-5 | .
CASRGQGFDTEAFF | TGTGCCAGCAGGGGACAGGGATTTGACACTGAAGCTTTCTTT | TRBV2 | few | TRBJ1-1 | TRBD1
CASSRRSGRDTGELFF | TGTGCCAGCTCACGGCGGAGCGGGAGAGATACCGGGGAGCTGTTTTTT | TRBV18 | . | TRBJ2-2 | TRBD2
CASIKVPGPENTEAFF | TGTGCCAGCATCAAAGTACCGGGCCCAGAGAACACTGAAGCTTTCTTT | TRBV12-3/TRBV12-4 | . | TRBJ1-1 | .
CASDRGGTGELFF | TGTGCCAGTGACAGGGGTGGCACCGGGGAGCTGTTTTTT | TRBV9 | few | TRBJ2-2 | TRBD1
CASSDVDKTNEKLFF | TGTGCCAGCAGTGACGTCGACAAGACTAATGAAAAACTGTTTTTT | TRBV25-1 | few | TRBJ1-4 | .
CASSPTQGSDEQYF | TGCGCCAGCAGCCCCACTCAGGGGAGCGACGAGCAGTACTTC | TRBV4-3 | few | TRBJ2-7 | .
CASCQGPYEQYF | TGTGCCAGCTGCCAGGGGCCCTACGAGCAGTACTTC | TRBV2 | . | TRBJ2-7 | .
CASSEIVARNEQFF | TGTGCCAGCAGTGAAATTGTCGCCCGCAATGAGCAGTTCTTC | TRBV2 | few | TRBJ2-1 | .
CASSLGPAGEKLFF | TGCGCCAGCAGTCTGGGACCGGCAGGTGAAAAACTGTTTTTT | TRBV5-1 | . | TRBJ1-4 | .
CASSLVPGTGQNIQYF | TGCGCCAGCAGCTTGGTACCGGGGACAGGGCAAAACATTCAGTACTTC | TRBV5-1 | . | TRBJ2-4 | TRBD1
CASSGDRSYEQYF | TGTGCCAGCAGTGGGGACAGGTCCTACGAGCAGTACTTC | TRBV25-1 | . | TRBJ2-7 | TRBD1
CASSPTRQGLGYTF | TGTGCCAGCAGCCCGACCCGACAGGGTTTAGGCTACACCTTC | TRBV7-9 | few | TRBJ1-2 | TRBD1
CASSIPPKEQPQHF | TGTGCCAGTAGTATCCCCCCGAAGGAGCAGCCCCAGCATTTT | TRBV19 | . | TRBJ1-5 | .
CASTTGGGNTEAFF | TGTGCCAGCACCACGGGGGGGGGCAACACTGAAGCTTTCTTT | TRBV9 | few | TRBJ1-1 | .
CASTDGKYYGYTF | TGTGCCAGCACCGATGGAAAGTACTATGGCTACACCTTC | TRBV2 | few | TRBJ1-2 | .
CSADGGAGETQYF | TGCAGTGCTGACGGGGGGGCCGGGGAGACCCAGTACTTC | TRBV20-1 | few | TRBJ2-5 | TRBD2
CASSQDPGGEAFF | TGTGCCAGCAGCCAAGATCCGGGGGGTGAAGCTTTCTTT | TRBV3-1 | few | TRBJ1-1 | .
CASNDRDSSRSTIYF | TGTGCCAGCAATGACCGGGACAGCTCTCGCAGCACCATATATTTT | TRBV12-3/TRBV12-4 | few | TRBJ1-3 | TRBD1
CASNVGGAGTYNEQFF | TGTGCCAGCAACGTCGGGGGGGCCGGGACCTACAATGAGCAGTTCTTC | TRBV7-9 | once | TRBJ2-1 | TRBD2
CASRPQGGSTEAFF | TGTGCCAGCAGGCCACAGGGGGGGAGCACTGAAGCTTTCTTT | TRBV13 | . | TRBJ1-1 | TRBD1
CASSTRTSGRETLYF | TGTGCCAGTAGTACGCGGACTAGCGGAAGGGAGACCCTGTACTTC | TRBV19 | few | TRBJ2-5 | TRBD2
CSGRMNTEAFF | TGCAGCGGTCGTATGAACACTGAAGCTTTCTTT | TRBV20-1 | many | TRBJ1-1 | .
CATSSGPYNEQFF | TGTGCCACCAGCAGCGGACCCTACAATGAGCAGTTCTTC | TRBV15 | . | TRBJ2-1 | .
CASSSGPRGGGYTF | TGTGCCAGCAGTTCCGGGCCCAGAGGGGGAGGCTACACCTTC | TRBV27 | once | TRBJ1-2 | .
CASAPLAGVMSVTQYF | TGTGCCAGCGCCCCCTTAGCGGGAGTTATGAGCGTTACGCAGTATTTT | TRBV2 | few | TRBJ2-3 | TRBD2
CASSPLRGATDTQYF | TGCGCCAGCAGCCCCTTAAGAGGGGCCACAGATACGCAGTATTTT | TRBV5-1 | few | TRBJ2-3 | .
CASSPYTPGPPYEQYF | TGTGCCAGCTCACCATATACACCGGGACCTCCTTACGAGCAGTACTTC | TRBV18 | . | TRBJ2-7 | .
CASAQGPSSYNEQFF | TGTGCCAGCGCCCAAGGTCCAAGCTCCTACAATGAGCAGTTCTTC | TRBV5-8 | . | TRBJ2-1 | .
CASSPNGVDEQYF | TGTGCCAGCTCACCAAACGGGGTCGACGAGCAGTACTTC | TRBV18 | . | TRBJ2-7 | .
CASTWTGAQETQYF | TGTGCCAGCACCTGGACAGGGGCCCAAGAGACCCAGTACTTC | TRBV7-2 | few | TRBJ2-5 | TRBD1
CASSDRRGRAGELFF | TGTGCCAGCAGTGATCGGCGGGGTAGGGCCGGGGAGCTGTTTTTT | TRBV6-6 | . | TRBJ2-2 | .
CASSLRGGGGTDTQYF | TGCGCCAGCAGCTTGAGGGGCGGAGGGGGCACAGATACGCAGTATTTT | TRBV5-1 | few | TRBJ2-3 | .
CASSFWVSQPQHF | TGTGCCAGCAGCTTCTGGGTTTCTCAGCCCCAGCATTTT | TRBV7-2 | . | TRBJ1-5 | .
CAISETSDTQYF | TGTGCCATCAGTGAGACCTCAGATACGCAGTATTTT | TRBV10-3 | few | TRBJ2-3 | .
CSVVFRDSYTQYF | TGCAGCGTGGTATTCCGGGACTCCTATACGCAGTATTTT | TRBV29-1 | many | TRBJ2-3 | .
CASSVGLAGPDTQYF | TGTGCCAGCAGCGTAGGGCTAGCGGGCCCAGATACGCAGTATTTT | TRBV9 | . | TRBJ2-3 | TRBD2
CASSLNEALFGNTIYF | TGTGCCAGCAGCTTAAATGAGGCTCTCTTTGGAAACACCATATATTTT | TRBV7-9 | . | TRBJ1-3 | .
CASSSVQRDVDEQFF | TGTGCCAGCAGTTCCGTCCAGCGGGATGTTGATGAGCAGTTCTTC | TRBV12-3/TRBV12-4 | few | TRBJ2-1 | TRBD2
CASSFERSGAGFQETQYF | TGTGCCAGCAGCTTTGAGAGATCTGGCGCAGGCTTCCAAGAGACCCAGTACTTC | TRBV7-6 | . | TRBJ2-5 | .
CATSGTSGIVGEQFF | TGTGCCACCAGTGGGACTAGCGGGATTGTAGGTGAGCAGTTCTTC | TRBV24-1 | . | TRBJ2-1 | TRBD2
CASSLALRTANYGYTF | TGTGCCAGCAGCTTAGCGCTTAGGACAGCTAACTATGGCTACACCTTC | TRBV7-8 | . | TRBJ1-2 | .
CASSQDPGDYGYTF | TGTGCCAGCAGCCAAGATCCCGGGGACTATGGCTACACCTTC | TRBV4-2 | . | TRBJ1-2 | .
CASSLFETQYF | TGTGCCAGCAGCTTATTTGAGACCCAGTACTTC | TRBV7-2 | few | TRBJ2-5 | .